This section outlines one T cell receptor (beta chain) sequence together with its context. The antigen is undetermined. This sample is drawn from a study of cytomegalovirus exposure and HLA in healthy donors. Primers: 60 Vbeta forward and 13 Jbeta reverse. Sequenced by immunoSEQ multiplex PCR; TCRdb stores in-frame clones only, minus some. The sample carries 200,000 or so clones, 65% to 80% recorded once. The germline CDR1 and CDR2 sequences are LNHNV and YYDKDF (reference sequence). The CDR3 spans 13 residues. Study-wide points: More clonal expansion characterized HLA-associated TCR beta chains than equally common others in a later analysis. TCR beta sequences numbering more than 15,000 were associated with HLA alleles at 0.05 false discovery rate in a later analysis.

This TCR came from a girl between 2 and 10 years old in good health and CMV-seronegative. The chain uses TRBV15 and TRBJ2-5, with 8 bases identical to TRBD1. The DNA end favors TRBJ2-7, so the J call may be wrong. The sequencing sample was made of PBMCs. The CDR3 DNA reads TGTGCCACCAGCGCTGACAGGGGAGACGAGCAGTACTTC. It specifies CATSADRGDEQYF.